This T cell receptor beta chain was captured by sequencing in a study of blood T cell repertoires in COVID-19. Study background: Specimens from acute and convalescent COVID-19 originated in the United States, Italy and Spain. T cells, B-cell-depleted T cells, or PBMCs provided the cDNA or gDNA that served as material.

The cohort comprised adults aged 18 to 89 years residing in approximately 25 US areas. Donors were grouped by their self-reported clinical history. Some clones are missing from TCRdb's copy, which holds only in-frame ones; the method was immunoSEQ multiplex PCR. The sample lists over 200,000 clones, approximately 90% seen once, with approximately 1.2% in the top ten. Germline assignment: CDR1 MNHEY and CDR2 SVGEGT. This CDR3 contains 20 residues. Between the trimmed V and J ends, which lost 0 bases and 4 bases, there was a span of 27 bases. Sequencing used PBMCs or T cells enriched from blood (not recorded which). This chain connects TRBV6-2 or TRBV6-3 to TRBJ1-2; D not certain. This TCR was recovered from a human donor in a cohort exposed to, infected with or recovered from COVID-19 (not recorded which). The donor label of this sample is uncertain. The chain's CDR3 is CASSYSISPRTRREGYGYTF. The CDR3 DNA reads TGTGCCAGCAGTTACTCGATTTCTCCGCGCACGCGGAGGGAAGGCTATGGCTACACCTTC.